This TCR beta chain originates from a study of regulatory T cells in long-lasting Graves disease. For the study at large: Graves' patients with a new diagnosis had received antithyroid drugs under 3 months.

For TCR beta, libraries came from iRepertoire HTBI primers and Arm-PCR of CDR3 regions. TCRdb itself ran the multiplex PCR reads through MiXCR, one entry per CDR3 protein. Of about 500,000 distinct CDR3 sequences in the sample, roughly 17% were seen once. This clonotype was detected ten times or more. Indicated time point: newly diagnosed GD, antithyroid drugs for less than 3 months. RNA isolated from PBMCs was used to make the TCR library. The patient group derived from an endocrinology department in Xi'an, China. These sequences were also reported in another study, on T cells in Graves' hyperthyroidism and ophthalmopathy. That investigation notes: First-round RT-PCR with HTBI primers amplified the TCR CDR3 region.

The sequences come from peripheral blood mononuclear cells (PBMCs), collected at new diagnosis, from a patient treated with antithyroid drugs. This receptor was identified in a man aged 35 to 55 with Graves disease.

CDR3 region: CASSYSTLAKNIQYF. The CDR3 nucleotides are TGTGCCAGCAGTTACTCGACCTTAGCCAAAAACATTCAGTACTTC. The gene calls are TRBV6-5 and TRBJ2-4; D not resolved. V lost 0 bases and J 0 bases, leaving 6 bases between the germline ends. The CDR3 runs to 15 residues. Germline CDR1 and CDR2: MNHEY and SVGAGI.